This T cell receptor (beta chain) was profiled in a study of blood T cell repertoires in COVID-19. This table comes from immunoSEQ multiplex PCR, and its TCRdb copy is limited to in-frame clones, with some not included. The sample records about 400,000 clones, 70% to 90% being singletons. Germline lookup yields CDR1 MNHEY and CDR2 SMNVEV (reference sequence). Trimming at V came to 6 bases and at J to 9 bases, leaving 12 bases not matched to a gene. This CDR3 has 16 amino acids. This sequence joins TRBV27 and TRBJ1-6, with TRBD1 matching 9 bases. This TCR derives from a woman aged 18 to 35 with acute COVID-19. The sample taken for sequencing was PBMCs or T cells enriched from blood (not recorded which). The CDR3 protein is CASRVSPGTGSSPLHF. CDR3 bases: TGTGCCAGCAGGGTTTCACCTGGGACAGGGAGTTCACCCCTCCACTTT.